The TCR beta chain under discussion was sequenced for a study of cytomegalovirus exposure and HLA in healthy donors. A word on this clone: At one of its ends the junction is not consistent with the germline gene, which may arise from a read error.

Primers: 60 Vbeta forward and 13 Jbeta reverse. Generated by immunoSEQ multiplex PCR, the TCRdb table keeps only in-frame clones and is missing some. The sample records around 130,000 clones, more than 65% being singletons. The CDR3 has 14 residues. CDR1 and CDR2 from the germline V gene are SEHNR and FQNEAQ (reference sequence). The V gene is TRBV7-9, the J gene TRBJ2-7; D perhaps matches TRBD1 (6 bases). Source material: PBMCs. The sequence was obtained from a woman aged 60-75 years in good health and CMV-seropositive. CDR3 loop: CSSSLLAGVGEQYF. The CDR3 nucleotides are TGTTCCAGCAGCTTATTGGCAGGGGTAGGCGAGCAGTACTTC. Together with reference TRBV7-9 and TRBJ2-7, the CDR3 gives the full variable domain: DTGVSQNPRHKITKRGQNVTFRCDPISEHNRLYWYRQTLGQGPEFLTYFQNEAQLEKSRLLSDRFSAERPKGSFSTLEIQRTEQGDSAMYLCSSSLLAGVGEQYFGPGTRLTVT.